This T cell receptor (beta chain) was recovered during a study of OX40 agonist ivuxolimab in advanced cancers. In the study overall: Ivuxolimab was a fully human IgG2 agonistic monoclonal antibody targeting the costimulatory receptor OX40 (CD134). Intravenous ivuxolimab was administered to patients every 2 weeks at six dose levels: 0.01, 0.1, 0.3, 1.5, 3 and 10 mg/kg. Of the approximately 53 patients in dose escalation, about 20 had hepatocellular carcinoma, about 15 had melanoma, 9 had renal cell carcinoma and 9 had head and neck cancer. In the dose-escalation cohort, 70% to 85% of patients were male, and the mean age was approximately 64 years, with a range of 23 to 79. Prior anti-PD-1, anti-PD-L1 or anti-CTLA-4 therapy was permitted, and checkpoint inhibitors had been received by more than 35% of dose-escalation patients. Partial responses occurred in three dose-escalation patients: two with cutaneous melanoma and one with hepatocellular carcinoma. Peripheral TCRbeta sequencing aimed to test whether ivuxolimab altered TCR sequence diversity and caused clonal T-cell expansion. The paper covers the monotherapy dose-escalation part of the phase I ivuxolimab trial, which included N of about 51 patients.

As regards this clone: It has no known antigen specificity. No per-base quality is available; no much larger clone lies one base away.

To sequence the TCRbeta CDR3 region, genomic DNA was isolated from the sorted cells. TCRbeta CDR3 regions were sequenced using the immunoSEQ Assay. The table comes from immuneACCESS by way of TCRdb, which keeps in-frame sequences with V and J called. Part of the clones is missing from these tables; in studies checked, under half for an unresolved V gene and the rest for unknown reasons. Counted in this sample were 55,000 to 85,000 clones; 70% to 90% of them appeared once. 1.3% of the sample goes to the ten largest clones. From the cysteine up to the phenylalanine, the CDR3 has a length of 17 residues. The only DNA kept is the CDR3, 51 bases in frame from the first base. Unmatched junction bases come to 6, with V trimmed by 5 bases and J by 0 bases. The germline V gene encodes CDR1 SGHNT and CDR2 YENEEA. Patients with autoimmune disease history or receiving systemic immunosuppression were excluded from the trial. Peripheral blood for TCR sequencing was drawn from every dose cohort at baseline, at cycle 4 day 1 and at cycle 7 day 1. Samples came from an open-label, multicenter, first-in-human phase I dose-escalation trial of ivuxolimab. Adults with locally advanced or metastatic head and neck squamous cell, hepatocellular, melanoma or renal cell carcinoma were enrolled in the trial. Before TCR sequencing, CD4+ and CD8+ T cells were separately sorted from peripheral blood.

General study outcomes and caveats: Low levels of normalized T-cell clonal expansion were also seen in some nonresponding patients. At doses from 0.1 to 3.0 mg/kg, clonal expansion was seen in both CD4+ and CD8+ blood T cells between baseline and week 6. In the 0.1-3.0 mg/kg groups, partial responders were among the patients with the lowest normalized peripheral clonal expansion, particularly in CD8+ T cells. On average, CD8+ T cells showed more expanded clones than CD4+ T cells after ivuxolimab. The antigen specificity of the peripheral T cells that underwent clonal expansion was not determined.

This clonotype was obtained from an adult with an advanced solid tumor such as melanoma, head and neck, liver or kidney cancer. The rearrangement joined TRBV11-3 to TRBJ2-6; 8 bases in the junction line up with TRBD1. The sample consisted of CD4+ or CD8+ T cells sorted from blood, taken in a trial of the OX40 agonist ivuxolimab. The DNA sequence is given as TGTGCCAGCAGCCCCGGGGACAGGCACTCTGGGGCCAACGTCCTGACTTTC. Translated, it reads CASSPGDRHSGANVLTF.